This T cell receptor (beta chain) was profiled in a study of blood T cell repertoires in COVID-19. Study-level information: Some COVID-19 samples were acute and others convalescent; all came from the United States, Italy and Spain. Sources were T cells, B-cell-depleted T cells, or PBMCs; the material itself was cDNA or gDNA.

J was trimmed by 5 bases and V by 2 bases; bases with no gene match: 7. The CDR3 is made up of 15 amino acids. Germline-derived CDR1 and CDR2 are SEHNR and FQNEAQ (reference sequence). In the authors' methods: From reference gene primer amplification, estimates of nucleated cell counts were derived. Sequencing used immunoSEQ multiplex PCR; TCRdb keeps in-frame clones, though not all of them. V and J calls and clone size are as listed in that table; D and trimming were resolved from the DNA. The repertoire holds around 170,000 clones, roughly 80% seen once, with roughly 14% in the top ten. The chain combines TRBV7-9 with TRBJ2-3, with 7 bases aligning to TRBD2. The sequencing sample was made of peripheral blood. The TCR comes from a man aged 30 to 45 with active or convalescent COVID-19. The CDR3 sequence: CASSLRDYLGDTQYF. CDR3 DNA sequence: TGTGCCAGCAGCTTACGGGACTACCTAGGAGATACGCAGTATTTT.